Below are 15 T cell receptor beta chains sequenced from a single sample in a study of neurological immune-mediated disorders. TCRdb itself ran the 5' RACE reads through MiXCR, one entry per CDR3 protein. Here the sample spans around 50,000 distinct CDR3 sequences, 3.8% being singletons. The source material was PBMCs. The origin of the receptors is a man aged 60 to 75 with multiple sclerosis.

This clonotype was counted at least ten times. The J gene is TRBJ2-3, the V gene TRBV5-1; 10 bases align to TRBD2. J lost 3 bases, V lost 5 bases, and 6 bases had no gene match. The CDR3 loop spans 15 amino acids. The germline gives CDR1 SGHRS, CDR2 YFSETQ. CDR3 protein: CASSHTSGVTDTQYF. In nucleotides, the CDR3 is TGCGCCAGCAGTCATACTAGCGGGGTTACAGATACGCAGTATTTT.

This clonotype was detected ten times or more. The chain has TRBV29-1 and TRBJ2-2; D may be TRBD1 (8 bases). Germline values: CDR1 SQVTM, CDR2 ANQGSEA. The CDR3 contains 15 residues. Between the trimmed V and J ends, which lost 4 bases and 6 bases, there was a span of 18 bases. For the CDR3, the DNA is TGCAGCGTTGGGACAGGGAGGGGCCTTGCCGGGGAGCTGTTTTTT. As protein: CSVGTGRGLAGELFF.

This clonotype was picked up many times. The junction shows a germline mismatch at one end, possibly a read error. This chain connects TRBV27 to TRBJ2-1; D unresolved. The CDR3 totals 11 residues. Germline V gene data show CDR1 as MNHEY and CDR2 as SMNVEV (reference sequence). CDR3: CASKGYHEQFF. CDR3 nucleotides: TGTGCCAGCAAGGGCTACCATGAGCAGTTCTTC.

The chain carries TRBV24-1 and TRBJ2-5; the D is unclear. From germline, CDR1 is KGHDR and CDR2 SFDVKD. This CDR3 region has 13 residues. The V end was cut by 7 bases, the J end by 5 bases, with 13 bases between. The DNA of the CDR3 is TGTGCCACCAGCGAGAGGACCCGTGAGACCCAGTACTTC. Its translation is CATSERTRETQYF.

There are many counts of this clonotype. The chain combines TRBV20-1 with TRBJ1-5; 10 nucleotides line up with TRBD1. Germline values: CDR1 DFQATT, CDR2 SNEGSKA (reference sequence). The length of the CDR3 is 16 residues. The chain's CDR3 is CSLRGGQGIGRQPQHF. For the CDR3, the DNA is TGCAGCCTCCGAGGGGGACAGGGGATTGGCCGCCAGCCCCAGCATTTT.

This clonotype was seen ten or more times. This rearrangement joins TRBV20-1 to TRBJ1-5; tentative D call: TRBD1 (5 bases). V was pared by 5 bases and J by 1 base, with 15 bases between. CDR1 is DFQATT, CDR2 SNEGSKA, per germline (reference sequence). The CDR3 has 15 amino acids. Written as DNA, the CDR3 is TGCAGTGCTCAGGTGGGGGGACGGAGCAATCAGCCCCAGCATTTT. It translates to CSAQVGGRSNQPQHF.

This clonotype has ten or more counts. The chain couples TRBV5-1 to TRBJ2-2; 7 nucleotides agree with TRBD2. The CDR3 has 15 residues. Germline V gene data show CDR1 as SGHRS and CDR2 as YFSETQ. V was clipped by 2 bases and J by 5 bases; unmatched bases: 6. The CDR3: CASSFGGGVTGELFF. CDR3 nucleotide sequence: TGCGCCAGCAGCTTCGGCGGGGGTGTAACCGGGGAGCTGTTTTTT.

The sample holds many counts of this clonotype. The chain is built from TRBV5-1 and TRBJ2-7; 7 bases agree with TRBD2. Germline trimming cut 6 bases from V and 6 bases from J; bases unmatched to any gene: 9. Looked up from germline, CDR1 is SGHRS and CDR2 is YFSETQ. The CDR3 runs 13 residues. The DNA for the CDR3 is TGCGCCAGCAATAGGGAGGGAGTCGCCGAGCAGTACTTC. Protein sequence: CASNREGVAEQYF.

This clonotype occurred a few times. The rearrangement links TRBV28 to TRBJ1-1; 8 nucleotides align to TRBD1. Germline V gene sequence: CDR1 MDHEN, CDR2 SYDVKM. The CDR3 has 15 amino acids. The V segment lost 8 bases and the J segment 3 bases; nucleotides outside the gene matches: 11. The CDR3 loop reads CASQTGGGWDTEAFF. In DNA form, the CDR3 reads TGTGCCAGCCAAACAGGGGGTGGCTGGGACACTGAAGCTTTCTTT.

At least ten counts were recorded for this clonotype. Given a much more abundant clone one base away, this may be a read error. V usage is TRBV6-5 and J usage is TRBJ1-6; D may be TRBD1 (5 bases). Germline CDR1 is MNHEY and CDR2 is SVGAGI. The CDR3 is 15 amino acids. The CDR3 DNA is TGTGCCAGCAGACCCGACGGAGGGGAGGCTTCACCCCTCAACTTT. It encodes CASRPDGGEASPLNF.

This clonotype has at least ten counts. The chain joins TRBV12-3 or TRBV12-4 to TRBJ1-1; D ambiguous. Trimming took 3 bases from V and 7 from J, leaving 12 bases between them. The CDR3 has 13 amino acids. CDR3 in amino acids: CASSLSQEFEAFF. The CDR3 DNA is TGTGCCAGCAGTTTGTCGCAGGAATTTGAAGCTTTCTTT.

This clonotype came up many times. This chain uses TRBV10-2 with TRBJ2-3; the D is unclear. V was clipped by 7 bases and J by 0 bases, with 17 bases between them. The CDR3 runs 16 residues. Germline V gene sequence: CDR1 WSHSY, CDR2 SAAADI. CDR3 amino acids: CASTKERKSSTDTQYF. DNA of the CDR3: TGCGCCAGCACCAAGGAGAGGAAGTCTAGCACAGATACGCAGTATTTT.

This clonotype has ten or more counts. The rearrangement links TRBV5-1 to TRBJ2-5; TRBD2 matches 16 bases. The CDR3 is 19 residues long. Losses at the gene ends were 4 bases for V and 1 base for J; bases not matched to a gene: 10. Germline V gene sequence: CDR1 SGHRS, CDR2 YFSETQ. The CDR3: CASSVGLAGGPLVQETQYF. CDR3 DNA: TGCGCCAGCAGCGTGGGACTAGCGGGGGGGCCGTTAGTCCAAGAGACCCAGTACTTC.

In this sample, this clonotype turned up many times. The rearrangement joins TRBV20-1 to TRBJ1-5; maybe TRBD1 (6 bases). The CDR3 covers 14 residues. Germline V gene lookup returns CDR1 DFQATT and CDR2 SNEGSKA (reference sequence). Trimming left V 2 bases short and J 0 bases short, with 8 bases between. The CDR3: CSARTGTSNQPQHF. CDR3 sequence (DNA): TGCAGTGCTAGAACAGGGACTAGCAATCAGCCCCAGCATTTT.

This clonotype has ten or more counts. The V gene is TRBV20-1, the J gene TRBJ1-5; 7 nucleotides align to TRBD1. J gave up 3 bases and V 3 bases, and 5 bases lay outside the gene matches. This CDR3 is built from 14 residues. The germline CDR1 and CDR2 sequences are DFQATT and SNEGSKA (reference sequence). In DNA, the CDR3 is TGCAGTGCTAGGGGACAGAACCTCAATCAGCCCCAGCATTTT. This gives the protein CSARGQNLNQPQHF.